The next 14 T cell receptor beta chains were all read from a single sample in a study of shared clonotypes between healthy human individuals. The method was immunoSEQ multiplex PCR; TCRdb's version includes in-frame clones alone and lacks a portion of them. The sample includes 500,000 or so clones, 90% to 96% of them seen just once. The sequenced sample consisted of naive CD4+ T cells sorted from blood. Regarding subset: CD45RA+ positively selected. The receptors here all came from a woman aged 25 to 45 in good health.

The count of this clone is one. The CDR3 reads CASSSTASNYNEQFF. In DNA, the CDR3 is TGTGCCAGCAGTTCTACGGCGTCGAACTACAATGAGCAGTTCTTC. This rearrangement joins TRBV27 to TRBJ2-1; no clear D. Looked up from germline, CDR1 is MNHEY and CDR2 is SMNVEV (reference sequence). Trimming removed 4 bases at V and 3 bases at J, with 13 bases between. The CDR3 covers 15 residues.

This sequence joins TRBV18 and TRBJ1-4, with a tentative D call TRBD1 (5 bases). The V gene's germline CDR1 is KGHSH and CDR2 LQKENI. Trimming took off 0 bases at V and 7 bases at J, with 9 bases between the two ends. The CDR3 is 14 residues long. DNA of the CDR3: TGTGCCAGCTCACCACCAGGGGACTTTGAAAAACTGTTTTTT. It specifies CASSPPGDFEKLFF.

About this clone: Relative to the germline gene, one junction end is altered; a read error may explain this. The rearrangement joins TRBV5-1 to TRBJ1-1, with a weak D call TRBD1 (5 bases). The CDR3 has 14 amino acids. Germline V gene lookup returns CDR1 SGHRS and CDR2 YFSETQ. CDR3 DNA sequence: TGCGCCAGCACCTTGGCATCCAGGGAGACTGAAGCTTTCTTT. This translates into CASTLASRETEAFF.

The chain combines TRBV29-1 with TRBJ2-1, with TRBD1 identical over 10 bases. Germline V CDR1 and CDR2: SQVTM, ANQGSEA. The CDR3 is 12 amino acids. The trim removed 7 bases at V and 9 bases at J, leaving 6 bases unmatched. Here the CDR3 reads CSGQGARFEQFF. Here the CDR3 DNA reads TGCAGCGGACAGGGGGCGCGCTTTGAGCAGTTCTTC.

This chain joins TRBV6-5 and TRBJ2-7, with a tentative D call TRBD1 (8 bases). The CDR3 runs 15 residues. CDR1 and CDR2 (germline): MNHEY, SVGAGI. Trimming cost V 6 bases and J 0 bases, with 15 bases left between them. The DNA for the CDR3 is TGTGCCAGCAGACTGGACAGGGAGGGCTCCTACGAGCAGTACTTC. It specifies CASRLDREGSYEQYF.

The gene calls are TRBV12-5 and TRBJ1-5; D remains unclear. The CDR3 is made up of 14 amino acids. V was trimmed by 11 bases and J by 4 bases, leaving 18 bases between them. Germline values: CDR1 LGHNT, CDR2 FRNRAP. CDR3 sequence: CAPKGNIPNQPQHF. The CDR3 nucleotides read TGTGCTCCTAAGGGTAACATTCCGAATCAGCCCCAGCATTTT.

The chain links TRBV6-1 to TRBJ2-7; 7 nucleotides match TRBD1. V shed 6 bases and J 3 bases; nucleotides not matched to a gene: 8. Germline V gene data show CDR1 as MNHNS and CDR2 as SASEGT. The CDR3 runs to 14 residues. CDR3 DNA: TGTGCCAGCAGAGGACAGGTTTACCGCTACGAGCAGTACTTC. Amino acids: CASRGQVYRYEQYF.

The genes are TRBV5-4 and TRBJ2-4; D gene unclear. Trimming removed 2 bases at V and 0 bases at J, with 9 bases between. The germline V gene encodes CDR1 SGHNT and CDR2 YYREEE (reference sequence). The CDR3 extends over 15 amino acids. Here the CDR3 DNA reads TGTGCCAGCAGCTTCCGGTTTGTAGCCAAAAACATTCAGTACTTC. Protein: CASSFRFVAKNIQYF.

The chain couples TRBV4-1 to TRBJ2-5; D remains ambiguous. Germline V gene sequence: CDR1 MGHRA, CDR2 YSYEKL. This CDR3 region has 14 residues. Trimming removed 0 bases from V and 5 bases from J, with 10 bases in between. The chain's CDR3 is CASSQEYRVETQYF. CDR3 DNA sequence: TGCGCCAGCAGCCAAGAGTACAGAGTGGAGACCCAGTACTTC.

CDR3 nucleotides: TGTGCCAGCTCACTGGATGAAGAGACCCAGTACTTC. The encoded protein is CASSLDEETQYF. The J gene is TRBJ2-5, the V gene TRBV18; D remains ambiguous. Germline V gene sequence: CDR1 KGHSH, CDR2 LQKENI. V was clipped by 4 bases and J by 3 bases, with 6 bases between them. This CDR3 has 12 amino acids.

The rearrangement links TRBV28 to TRBJ1-2; D call uncertain. Germline V lookup: CDR1 MDHEN, CDR2 SYDVKM. V was shortened by 2 bases and J by 8 bases, with 9 bases between the two germline ends. This CDR3 has 12 residues. The DNA for the CDR3 is TGTGCCAGCAGTTTAAGCGTTCGGGGCTACACCTTC. This codes for CASSLSVRGYTF.

The rearrangement joins TRBV5-1 to TRBJ1-4, with TRBD1 matching over 7 bases. V trimming: 4 bases; J trimming: 5 bases; junction bases outside the gene matches: 8. Germline V gene lookup returns CDR1 SGHRS and CDR2 YFSETQ. The CDR3 totals 15 residues. This CDR3 is CASSARQGLNEKLFF. CDR3 DNA sequence: TGCGCCAGCAGCGCCCGACAGGGCCTGAATGAAAAACTGTTTTTT. The full variable domain, its missing parts supplied by reference TRBV5-1 and TRBJ1-4, is KAGVTQTPRYLIKTRGQQVTLSCSPISGHRSVSWYQQTPGQGLQFLFEYFSETQRNKGNFPGRFSGRQFSNSRSEMNVSTLELGDSALYLCASSARQGLNEKLFFGSGTQLSVL.

The V call is TRBV10-3, the J call TRBJ2-4; maybe TRBD1 (6 bases). Between the trimmed V and J ends, which lost 4 bases and 2 bases, there was a span of 18 bases. Germline lookup yields CDR1 ENHRY and CDR2 SYGVKD. The CDR3 covers 17 residues. The CDR3, as DNA: TGTGCCATCAGTGGACAAATGGAAACAGGGCCCAAAAACATTCAGTACTTC. This gives the protein CAISGQMETGPKNIQYF.

The chain couples TRBV28 to TRBJ2-1; 10 bases are a match to TRBD2. V lost 2 bases to trimming and J lost 5 bases; unmatched junction nucleotides: 6. This CDR3 is 16 amino acids long. The germline V gene encodes CDR1 MDHEN and CDR2 SYDVKM. CDR3 nucleotides: TGTGCCAGCAGTTTAGGGACAGCGGGAGGGGACAATGAGCAGTTCTTC. Encoded protein: CASSLGTAGGDNEQFF.